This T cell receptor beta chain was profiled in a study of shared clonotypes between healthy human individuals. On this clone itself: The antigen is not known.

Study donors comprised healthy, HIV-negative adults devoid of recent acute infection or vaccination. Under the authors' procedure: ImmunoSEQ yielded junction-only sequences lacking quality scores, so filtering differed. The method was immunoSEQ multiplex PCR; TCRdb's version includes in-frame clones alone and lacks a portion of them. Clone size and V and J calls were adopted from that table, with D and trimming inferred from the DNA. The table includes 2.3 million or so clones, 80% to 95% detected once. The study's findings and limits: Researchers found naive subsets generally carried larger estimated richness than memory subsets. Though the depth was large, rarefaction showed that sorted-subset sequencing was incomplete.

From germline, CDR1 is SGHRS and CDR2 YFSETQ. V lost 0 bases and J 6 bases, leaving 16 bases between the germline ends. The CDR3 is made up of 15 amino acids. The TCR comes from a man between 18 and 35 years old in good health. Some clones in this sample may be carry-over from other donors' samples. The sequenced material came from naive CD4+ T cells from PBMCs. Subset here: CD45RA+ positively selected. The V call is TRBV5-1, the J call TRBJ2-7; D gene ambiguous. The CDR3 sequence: CASSLAAGFVPEQYF. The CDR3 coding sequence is TGCGCCAGCAGCTTGGCTGCTGGGTTCGTTCCCGAGCAGTACTTC.